This TCR beta chain comes out of a study of blood T cells in healthy people across ages. Trimming removed 5 bases from V and 6 bases from J, with 9 bases in between. The germline CDR1 and CDR2 sequences are SGHRS and YFSETQ. The CDR3 extends over 13 amino acids. With each sample, at least 6 micrograms of total RNA were extracted. Through a sample-barcoded 5' primer and a J-beta primer mix, a second PCR was run for roughly 6 to 12 cycles. Per sample, CDR3-containing paired-end reads numbered at least 2.5 million. TCRdb reanalysed the 5' RACE reads using MiXCR and keeps one entry per CDR3 protein. The table shows some 1.1 million distinct CDR3 sequences, with less than 45% occurring only once.

This sequence originates from a man younger than 35 in good health. This rearrangement joins TRBV5-1 to TRBJ1-6; D is unresolved. Specimen: blood. Here the CDR3 DNA reads TGCGCCAGCAGAGACGGAGGTAATTCACCCCTCCACTTT. Its protein product is CASRDGGNSPLHF.